This TCR beta chain was identified during a study of T cells after yellow fever vaccination. This clonotype occurred many times. The antigen remains undetermined. Study-level findings and limits: Although most clonotypes did not, a small share appeared in both CD4 and CD8 compartments.

TCRdb itself ran the 5' RACE reads through MiXCR, one entry per CDR3 protein. The sample consists of about 220,000 distinct CDR3 sequences, about 3% of them appearing once. Germline assignment: CDR1 LGHDT and CDR2 YNNKEL (reference sequence). The V end was cut by 1 base, the J end by 6 bases, with 6 bases between. The CDR3 totals 13 residues. The starting material was CD4+ T cells sorted from PBMCs, obtained 10 days after the yellow fever booster vaccination. The source of this sequence is a man aged 18-30 years who received the YFV17D yellow fever vaccine. The chain has TRBV3-1 and TRBJ2-2; tentative D call: TRBD2 (6 bases). CDR3 nucleotide sequence: TGTGCCAGCAGCCAAGGGGAGGCCGGGGAGCTGTTTTTT. It encodes CASSQGEAGELFF.